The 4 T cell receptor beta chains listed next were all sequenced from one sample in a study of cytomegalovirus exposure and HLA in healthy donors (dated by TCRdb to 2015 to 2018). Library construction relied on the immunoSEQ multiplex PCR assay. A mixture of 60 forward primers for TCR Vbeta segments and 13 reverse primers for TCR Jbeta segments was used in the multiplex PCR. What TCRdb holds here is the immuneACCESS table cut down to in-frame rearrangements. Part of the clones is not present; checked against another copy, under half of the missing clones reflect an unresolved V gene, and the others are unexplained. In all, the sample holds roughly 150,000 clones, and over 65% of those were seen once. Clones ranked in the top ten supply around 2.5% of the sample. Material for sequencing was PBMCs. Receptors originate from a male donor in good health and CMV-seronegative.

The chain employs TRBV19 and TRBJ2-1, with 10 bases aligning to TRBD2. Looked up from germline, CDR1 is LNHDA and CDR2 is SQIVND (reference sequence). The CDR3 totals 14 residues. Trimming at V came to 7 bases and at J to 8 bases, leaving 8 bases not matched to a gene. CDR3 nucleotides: TGTGCCAGTAACGGACTAGCGGTTAACCATGAGCAGTTCTTC. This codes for CASNGLAVNHEQFF.

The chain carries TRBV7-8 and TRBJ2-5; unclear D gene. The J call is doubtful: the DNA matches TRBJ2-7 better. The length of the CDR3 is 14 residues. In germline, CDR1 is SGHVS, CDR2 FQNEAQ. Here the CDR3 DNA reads TGTGCCAGCAGCTTAGCCGTCCACGACTACGAGCAGTACTTC. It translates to CASSLAVHDYEQYF.

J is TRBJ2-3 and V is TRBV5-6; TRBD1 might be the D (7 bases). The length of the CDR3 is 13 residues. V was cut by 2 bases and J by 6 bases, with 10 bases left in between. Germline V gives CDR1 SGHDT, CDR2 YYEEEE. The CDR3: CASSFRGEDTQYF. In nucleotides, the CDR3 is TGTGCCAGCAGCTTCAGGGGGGAGGATACGCAGTATTTT. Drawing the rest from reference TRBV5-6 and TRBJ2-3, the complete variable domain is DAGVTQSPTHLIKTRGQQVTLRCSPKSGHDTVSWYQQALGQGPQFIFQYYEEEERQRGNFPDRFSGHQFPNYSSELNVNALLLGDSALYLCASSFRGEDTQYFGPGTRLTVL.

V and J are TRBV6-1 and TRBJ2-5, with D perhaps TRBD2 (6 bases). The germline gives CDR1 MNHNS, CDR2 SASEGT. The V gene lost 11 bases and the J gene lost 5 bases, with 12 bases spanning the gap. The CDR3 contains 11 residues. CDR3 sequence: CALEGWETQYF. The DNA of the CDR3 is TGTGCCCTGGAGGGGTGGGAGACCCAGTACTTC.